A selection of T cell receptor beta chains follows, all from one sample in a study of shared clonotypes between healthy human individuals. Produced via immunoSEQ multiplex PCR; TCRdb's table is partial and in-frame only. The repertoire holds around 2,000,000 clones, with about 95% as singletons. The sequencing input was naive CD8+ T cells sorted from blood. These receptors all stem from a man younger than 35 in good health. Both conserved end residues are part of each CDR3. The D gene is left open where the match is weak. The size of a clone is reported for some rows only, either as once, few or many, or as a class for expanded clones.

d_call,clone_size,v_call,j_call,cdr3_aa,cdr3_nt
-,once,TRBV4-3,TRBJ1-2,CASSQAEQGERPNYGYTF,TGCGCCAGCAGCCAAGCGGAGCAGGGTGAACGCCCTAACTATGGCTACACCTTC
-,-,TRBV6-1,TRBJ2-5,CASGKGGRETQYF,TGTGCCAGCGGGAAAGGGGGACGGGAGACCCAGTACTTC
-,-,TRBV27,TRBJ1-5,CASSPDKGGNQPQHF,TGTGCCAGCAGTCCGGACAAGGGGGGCAATCAGCCCCAGCATTTT
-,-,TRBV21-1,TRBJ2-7,CASSKGRVKQKSYEQYF,TGTGCCAGCAGCAAAGGAAGGGTCAAGCAAAAGTCTTACGAGCAGTACTTC
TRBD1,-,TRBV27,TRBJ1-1,CASSLGDSGGTEAFF,TGTGCCAGCAGTCTTGGGGACAGTGGGGGCACTGAAGCTTTCTTT
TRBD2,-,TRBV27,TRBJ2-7,CASSLSGLAVYEQYF,TGTGCCAGCAGTTTATCTGGACTAGCGGTCTACGAGCAGTACTTC
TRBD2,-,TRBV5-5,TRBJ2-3,CASSLQLAGGITDTQYF,TGTGCCAGCAGCTTGCAATTAGCGGGAGGAATCACAGATACGCAGTATTTT
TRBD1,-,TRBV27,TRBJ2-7,CASSGQGSPYEQYF,TGTGCCAGCAGTGGACAGGGGTCCCCCTACGAGCAGTACTTC
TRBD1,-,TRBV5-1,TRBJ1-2,CASSLETGGGYTF,TGCGCCAGCAGCTTAGAGACAGGGGGCGGCTACACCTTC
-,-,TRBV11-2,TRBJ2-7,CASSPGKTAYEQYF,TGTGCCAGCAGCCCCGGGAAGACAGCCTACGAGCAGTACTTC
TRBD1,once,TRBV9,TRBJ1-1,CASSPSGGPEAFF,TGTGCCAGCAGCCCCTCAGGGGGACCTGAAGCTTTCTTT
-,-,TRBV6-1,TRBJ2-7,CASMDRTYEQYF,TGTGCCAGCATGGACAGAACCTACGAGCAGTACTTC